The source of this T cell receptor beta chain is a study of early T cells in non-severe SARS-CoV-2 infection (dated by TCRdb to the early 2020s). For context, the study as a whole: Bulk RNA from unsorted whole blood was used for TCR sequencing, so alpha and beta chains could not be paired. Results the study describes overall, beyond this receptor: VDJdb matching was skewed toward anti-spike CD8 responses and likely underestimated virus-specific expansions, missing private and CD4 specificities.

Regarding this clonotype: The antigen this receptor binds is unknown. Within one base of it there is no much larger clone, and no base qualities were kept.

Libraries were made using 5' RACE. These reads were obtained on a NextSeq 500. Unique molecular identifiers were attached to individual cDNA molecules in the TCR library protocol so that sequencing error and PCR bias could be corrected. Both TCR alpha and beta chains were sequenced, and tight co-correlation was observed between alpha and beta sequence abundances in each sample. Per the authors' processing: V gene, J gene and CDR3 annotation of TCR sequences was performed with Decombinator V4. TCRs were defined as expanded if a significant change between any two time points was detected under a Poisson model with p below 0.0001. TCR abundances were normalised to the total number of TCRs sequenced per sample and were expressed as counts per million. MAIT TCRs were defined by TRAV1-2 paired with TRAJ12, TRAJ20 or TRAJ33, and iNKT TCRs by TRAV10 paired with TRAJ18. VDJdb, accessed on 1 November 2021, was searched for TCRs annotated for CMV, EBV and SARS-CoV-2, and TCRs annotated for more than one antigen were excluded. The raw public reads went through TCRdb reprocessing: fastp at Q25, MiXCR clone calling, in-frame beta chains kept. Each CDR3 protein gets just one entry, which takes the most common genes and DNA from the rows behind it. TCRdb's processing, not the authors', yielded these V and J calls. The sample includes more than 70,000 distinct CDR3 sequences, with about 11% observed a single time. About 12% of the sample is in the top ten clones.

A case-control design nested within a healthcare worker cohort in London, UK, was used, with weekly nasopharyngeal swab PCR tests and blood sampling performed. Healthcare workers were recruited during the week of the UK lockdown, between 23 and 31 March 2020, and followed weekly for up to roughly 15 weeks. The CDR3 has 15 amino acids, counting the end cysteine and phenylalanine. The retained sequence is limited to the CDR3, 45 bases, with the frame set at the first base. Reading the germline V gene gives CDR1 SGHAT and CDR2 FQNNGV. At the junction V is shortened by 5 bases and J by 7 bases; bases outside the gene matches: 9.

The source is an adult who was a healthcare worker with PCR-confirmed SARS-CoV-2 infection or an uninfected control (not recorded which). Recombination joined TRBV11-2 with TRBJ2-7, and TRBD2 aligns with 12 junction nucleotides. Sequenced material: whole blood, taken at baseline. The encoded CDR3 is CASSLGLAGTMEQYF. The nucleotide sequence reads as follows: TGTGCCAGCAGCCTAGGACTAGCGGGGACTATGGAGCAGTACTTC.